A single sample gave rise to the 26 T cell receptor beta chains below, sequenced in a study of T-cell reconstitution after alpha-beta-depleted transplantation in children. Using unique molecular identifiers, the investigators prepared the TCRbeta library. Each CDR3 protein is one row after TCRdb ran MiXCR on the PCR reads. This table holds hundreds of thousands of distinct CDR3 sequences, approximately 17% found once. The starting material was PBMCs from the stem cell graft donor, obtained from the stem cell graft. These TCRs come from a human donor who donated a stem cell graft to a child with acute myeloid leukemia.

Many counts were recorded for this clonotype. V and J are TRBV5-1 and TRBJ2-1, with D hard to call. The CDR3 is 15 residues long. Trimming left V 0 bases short and J 2 bases short, with 9 bases between. Germline CDR1 SGHRS, CDR2 YFSETQ. The CDR3 loop reads CASSLERAPYNEQFF. The CDR3, as DNA: TGCGCCAGCAGCTTGGAGCGAGCCCCCTACAATGAGCAGTTCTTC.

The chain has TRBV12-3 or TRBV12-4 and TRBJ2-2; 9 bases line up with TRBD1. This CDR3 has 15 amino acids. Germline trimming cut 6 bases from V and 6 bases from J; bases unmatched to any gene: 8. Written as DNA, the CDR3 is TGTGCCAGCAGCACGGGACAGGGTTTCGCCGGGGAGCTGTTTTTT. It yields the protein CASSTGQGFAGELFF.

At least ten counts were recorded for this clonotype. The V gene is TRBV20-1, the J gene TRBJ1-1; D unresolved. This CDR3 is 14 amino acids long. Trimming left V 3 bases short and J 0 bases short, with 11 bases between. CDR1 and CDR2 (germline): DFQATT, SNEGSKA (reference sequence). CDR3 bases: TGCAGTGCTAGGGCTGGACTCATGAACACTGAAGCTTTCTTT. Amino acids: CSARAGLMNTEAFF.

This clonotype was detected many times. The rearrangement links TRBV29-1 to TRBJ1-2; 9 positions agree with TRBD1. Losses at the gene ends were 4 bases for V and 6 bases for J; bases not matched to a gene: 3. CDR3 length equals 12 residues. Germline V gene lookup returns CDR1 SQVTM and CDR2 ANQGSEA. The CDR3 nucleotides read TGCAGCGTTGGAACAGGGGGCGATGGCTACACCTTC. It yields the protein CSVGTGGDGYTF.

This clonotype has more than one count but fewer than ten. This sequence joins TRBV20-1 and TRBJ1-2; D may be TRBD1 (5 bases). Per germline, CDR1 DFQATT and CDR2 SNEGSKA (reference sequence). V lost 3 bases and J lost 4, with 12 bases in between. The CDR3 extends over 13 amino acids. DNA of the CDR3: TGCAGTGCTAGTAGTGGGGGTAGCTATGGCTACACCTTC. Translating it yields CSASSGGSYGYTF.

The chain couples TRBV18 to TRBJ2-5; possibly TRBD2 for D (5 bases). Trimming removed 2 bases from V and 4 bases from J, with 11 bases in between. The CDR3 length is 14 residues. Germline CDR1 reads KGHSH; CDR2 reads LQKENI. The CDR3 DNA reads TGTGCCAGCTCACCAGTTTCTAGCTTAGAGACCCAGTACTTC. It codes for CASSPVSSLETQYF.

This chain links TRBV18 with TRBJ2-3; 10 bases are shared with TRBD2. Germline V gene data show CDR1 as KGHSH and CDR2 as LQKENI. The CDR3 length is 17 residues. The V gene end was trimmed by 5 bases and the J gene end by 5 bases; junction bases not matched to a gene: 13. CDR3 sequence (DNA): TGTGCCAGCTCAGATAAGACCGGGACTAGCGTACGAGATACGCAGTATTTT. Its translation: CASSDKTGTSVRDTQYF. The whole variable domain, filled in from reference TRBV18 and TRBJ2-3, reads NAGVMQNPRHLVRRRGQEARLRCSPMKGHSHVYWYRQLPEEGLKFMVYLQKENIIDESGMPKERFSAEFPKEGPSILRIQQVVRGDSAAYFCASSDKTGTSVRDTQYFGPGTRLTVL.

This clonotype has a count of ten or more. The V gene is TRBV20-1, the J gene TRBJ2-7, with D possibly being TRBD1 (5 bases). Between the trimmed V and J ends, which lost 3 bases and 3 bases, there was a span of 6 bases. Germline CDR1 is DFQATT and CDR2 is SNEGSKA (reference sequence). The CDR3 length is 11 residues. This CDR3 is CSASTGYEQYF. The CDR3 nucleotides are TGCAGTGCTAGTACAGGCTACGAGCAGTACTTC.

This clonotype was observed a handful of times. The CDR3 reads CATSRDRGEGQPQHF. The CDR3 nucleotides read TGTGCCACCAGCAGAGATCGGGGGGAAGGTCAGCCCCAGCATTTT. This rearrangement joins TRBV15 to TRBJ1-5, with a weak D call TRBD1 (5 bases). In germline, CDR1 is LNHNV, CDR2 YYDKDF (reference sequence). This CDR3 region has 15 residues. V was pared by 0 bases and J by 6 bases, with 12 bases between.

With regard to this clonotype: A much bigger clone sits one base away, suggesting this may be a read error. This chain connects TRBV5-5 to TRBJ2-7; D possibly corresponds to TRBD2 (6 bases). CDR3 length: 14 amino acids. CDR1 and CDR2 (germline): SGHKS, YYEKEE (reference sequence). V lost 5 bases to trimming and J lost 3 bases, with 15 bases between them. The CDR3 bases are TGTGCCAGCAGGAGGTCTAGCGTGGGCTACGAGCAGTACTTC. Translated, it gives CASRRSSVGYEQYF.

V and J are TRBV10-1 and TRBJ2-1; D not certain. This CDR3 is built from 14 residues. The germline V gene has CDR1 WNHNN and CDR2 SYGVQD (reference sequence). V gave up 0 bases and J gave up 5 bases, with 8 bases separating them. CDR3 bases: TGCGCCAGCAGTGAGTCGAGCTGGAACAATGAGCAGTTCTTC. This gives the protein CASSESSWNNEQFF.

The V and J genes are TRBV5-6 and TRBJ2-3; 9 positions match TRBD2. There are 17 residues in the CDR3. Germline CDR1 and CDR2: SGHDT and YYEEEE. V was pared by 0 bases and J by 4 bases, with 9 bases of the junction left unmatched. The CDR3 loop reads CASSLAFLAGSADTQYF. The CDR3 DNA is TGTGCCAGCAGCTTGGCCTTCCTAGCGGGGTCTGCAGATACGCAGTATTTT.

This clonotype appeared many times. This chain links TRBV5-6 with TRBJ2-3, with D possibly matching TRBD1 (5 bases). CDR1 is SGHDT, CDR2 YYEEEE, per germline. The length of the CDR3 is 14 residues. V shed 4 bases and J shed 5 bases, with 14 bases lying between them. The CDR3: CASSRRTYGDTQYF. The CDR3 coding sequence is TGTGCCAGCAGCAGGCGGACATACGGAGATACGCAGTATTTT.

This sequence joins TRBV7-2 and TRBJ2-3; a weak D match, TRBD2 (6 bases). The length of the CDR3 is 15 residues. CDR1 is SGHTA, CDR2 FQGNSA, per germline. The ends were cut back, 5 bases at V and 4 bases at J, with 16 bases in the middle. CDR3 DNA: TGTGCCAGCAGCCGACGGGGGAACTGGGCAGATACGCAGTATTTT. The encoded protein is CASSRRGNWADTQYF.

This clonotype was seen repeatedly, ten times or more. The chain is built from TRBV20-1 and TRBJ2-3; TRBD2 agrees at 8 bases. Germline CDR1 reads DFQATT; CDR2 reads SNEGSKA (reference sequence). Losses at the gene ends were 6 bases for V and 5 bases for J; bases not matched to a gene: 10. The CDR3 covers 14 residues. CDR3 in amino acids: CSASTGGVGDTQYF. The DNA for the CDR3 is TGCAGTGCCTCAACGGGGGGGGTCGGAGATACGCAGTATTTT.

This clonotype was detected ten times or more. The V and J genes are TRBV10-3 and TRBJ1-5; the match to TRBD1 covers 7 bases. J gave up 3 bases and V 6 bases, and 17 bases lay outside the gene matches. The germline V gene has CDR1 ENHRY and CDR2 SYGVKD. There are 18 residues in the CDR3. CDR3 nucleotides: TGTGCCATCAGCGAGAGCCACACTCGGACAGGCCTCAATCAGCCCCAGCATTTT. Translating gives CAISESHTRTGLNQPQHF.

This clonotype was picked up a small number of times. CDR3 sequence reads: CASSSTGGGASYNEQFF. In nucleotides, the CDR3 is TGTGCCAGCAGCTCTACAGGGGGGGGCGCCTCCTACAATGAGCAGTTCTTC. The chain uses TRBV7-3 and TRBJ2-1; TRBD1 might be the D (8 bases). Trimming shortened V by 4 bases and J by 0 bases, and 16 bases separated the two germline ends. CDR3 size: 17 residues. CDR1 is SGHTA, CDR2 FQGTGA, per germline.

The table lists this clonotype with many counts. CDR3 in amino acids: CSADDSLYGYTF. The CDR3 DNA reads as TGCAGTGCTGACGACAGTCTTTATGGCTACACCTTC. The chain combines TRBV20-1 with TRBJ1-2; a weak D match, TRBD1 (5 bases). Germline CDR1 and CDR2: DFQATT and SNEGSKA (reference sequence). The V end lost 5 bases, the J end lost 5 bases, and 12 bases lay between the germline ends. CDR3 size: 12 residues.

This clonotype was observed a few times. V gene TRBV20-1 combines with J gene TRBJ1-1; unclear D gene. V shed 0 bases and J shed 1 base, with 9 bases lying between them. Per germline, CDR1 DFQATT and CDR2 SNEGSKA (reference sequence). This CDR3 is 14 amino acids long. The CDR3 sequence is CSARDLRQNTEAFF. DNA for the CDR3: TGCAGTGCTAGAGATCTTCGCCAGAACACTGAAGCTTTCTTT.

The chain couples TRBV27 to TRBJ2-7, with a possible D match to TRBD1 (6 bases). The CDR3 is 13 amino acids. Per the germline V gene, CDR1 is MNHEY and CDR2 is SMNVEV (reference sequence). Trimming left V 5 bases short and J 4 bases short, with 12 bases between. For the CDR3, the DNA is TGTGCCAGCAGTACCACAGGGATGTACGAGCAGTACTTC. Translating it yields CASSTTGMYEQYF.

At least ten counts were recorded for this clonotype. J is TRBJ2-3 and V is TRBV20-1, with 8 positions matching TRBD1. The V gene end was trimmed by 2 bases and the J gene end by 4 bases; junction bases not matched to a gene: 8. CDR1 is DFQATT, CDR2 SNEGSKA, per germline (reference sequence). The CDR3 length is 15 residues. The chain's CDR3 is CSARRLQGASDTQYF. The CDR3 DNA reads TGCAGTGCTAGAAGGCTCCAGGGGGCATCAGATACGCAGTATTTT.

This chain links TRBV18 with TRBJ2-7; D may be TRBD1 (6 bases). The CDR3 loop spans 17 amino acids. V was trimmed by 1 base and J by 5 bases, leaving 21 bases between them. Germline loops: CDR1 KGHSH, CDR2 LQKENI. The CDR3 protein is CASSPQPTGQSRHEQYF. Written as DNA, the CDR3 is TGTGCCAGCTCACCACAGCCCACGGGACAATCTCGGCACGAGCAGTACTTC. The full variable domain, rest sourced from reference TRBV18 and TRBJ2-7, is NAGVMQNPRHLVRRRGQEARLRCSPMKGHSHVYWYRQLPEEGLKFMVYLQKENIIDESGMPKERFSAEFPKEGPSILRIQQVVRGDSAAYFCASSPQPTGQSRHEQYFGPGTRLTVT.

This sequence joins TRBV6-2 or TRBV6-3 and TRBJ2-7; TRBD1 matches at 8 bases. This CDR3 has 15 residues. V trimming: 4 bases; J trimming: 6 bases; junction bases outside the gene matches: 11. Germline V gene lookup returns CDR1 MNHEY and CDR2 SVGEGT. For the CDR3, the DNA is TGTGCCAGCAGTTCCGCGGGGACAGGAGTGCGCGAGCAGTACTTC. This sequence encodes CASSSAGTGVREQYF.

The rearrangement links TRBV4-1 to TRBJ1-1; no firm D call. In germline, CDR1 is MGHRA, CDR2 YSYEKL. Trimming pared 2 bases from V and 3 bases from J, leaving 13 bases between. The CDR3 length is 15 residues. CDR3 amino acids: CASSQPRDRYTEAFF. The DNA of the CDR3 is TGCGCCAGCAGCCAACCGCGAGACCGTTACACTGAAGCTTTCTTT.

A few counts support this clonotype. J is TRBJ2-5 and V is TRBV7-2; a possible D gene is TRBD2 (5 bases). This CDR3 has 14 amino acids. Germline CDR1 reads SGHTA; CDR2 reads FQGNSA. The V gene lost 5 bases and the J gene lost 3 bases, with 13 bases spanning the gap. The CDR3 protein is CASSPGIWEETQYF. The DNA for the CDR3 is TGTGCCAGCAGCCCGGGGATTTGGGAAGAGACCCAGTACTTC.

This clonotype was observed many times. The chain has TRBV20-1 and TRBJ2-1; TRBD1 aligns across 9 bases. The CDR3 covers 14 residues. Germline loops: CDR1 DFQATT, CDR2 SNEGSKA (reference sequence). The junction had 7 bases not matched to a gene; V was cut back by 3 bases and J by 7 bases. The CDR3 coding sequence is TGCAGTGCTAGGTGGACAGGGGCCAGGAATGAGCAGTTCTTC. This gives the protein CSARWTGARNEQFF.